These 3 T cell receptor beta chains were sequenced from one sample in a study of blood T cell repertoires in COVID-19. Profiling relied on immunoSEQ multiplex PCR, and the TCRdb table lists in-frame clones only, not all of them. The data show 300,000 to 350,000 clones, around nine tenths seen once. The sequenced material came from peripheral blood. The receptors here all came from a woman in her sixties or seventies with COVID-19, enrolled during active disease.

This chain uses TRBV25-1 with TRBJ2-1; 7 bases fit TRBD2. The V gene end was trimmed by 6 bases and the J gene end by 2 bases; junction bases not matched to a gene: 10. There are 16 residues in the CDR3. Looked up from germline, CDR1 is MGHDK and CDR2 is SYGVNS. The CDR3 here is CASRETSRTPYNEQFF. The CDR3 region has the DNA TGTGCCAGCAGGGAGACTAGCCGTACCCCCTACAATGAGCAGTTCTTC.

The gene calls are TRBV3-1 (or the pseudogene TRBV3-2) and TRBJ1-2, with 10 nucleotides matching TRBD1. Losses at the gene ends were 11 bases for V and 1 base for J; bases not matched to a gene: 4. The V gene's germline CDR1 is LGHDT and CDR2 YNNKEL (reference sequence). This CDR3 is 13 amino acids long. The CDR3 loop reads CACGQGGNYGYTF. CDR3 DNA sequence: TGTGCCTGCGGACAGGGGGGTAACTATGGCTACACCTTC.

This clone was recorded only once. V gene TRBV29-1 combines with J gene TRBJ2-7; TRBD1 agrees at 12 bases. Losses at the gene ends were 1 base for V and 5 bases for J; bases not matched to a gene: 9. This CDR3 contains 16 residues. From germline, CDR1 is SQVTM and CDR2 ANQGSEA. In DNA, the CDR3 is TGCAGCGTTGAAGGTTACGGGACAGGGGGCAGGGACGAGCAGTACTTC. Translating gives CSVEGYGTGGRDEQYF.